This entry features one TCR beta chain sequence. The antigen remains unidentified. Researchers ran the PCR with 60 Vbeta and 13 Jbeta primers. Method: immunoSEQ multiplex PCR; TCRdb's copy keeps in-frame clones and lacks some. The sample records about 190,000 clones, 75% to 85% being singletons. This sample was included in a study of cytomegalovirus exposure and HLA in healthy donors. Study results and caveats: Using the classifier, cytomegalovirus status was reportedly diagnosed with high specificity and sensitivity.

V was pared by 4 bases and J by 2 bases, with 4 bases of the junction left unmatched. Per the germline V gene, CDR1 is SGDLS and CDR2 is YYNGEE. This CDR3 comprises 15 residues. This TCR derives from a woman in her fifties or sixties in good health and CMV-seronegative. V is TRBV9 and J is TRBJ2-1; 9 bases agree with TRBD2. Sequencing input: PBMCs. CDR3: CASSLAGVAYNEQFF. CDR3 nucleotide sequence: TGTGCCAGCAGCTTAGCGGGAGTTGCCTACAATGAGCAGTTCTTC.